The clone carrying this T cell receptor beta chain has just a few counts. Antigen: not known. The entry originates in a study of blood T cells in healthy people across ages. Overall study results and limits: Per million T cells, TCR beta diversity dropped about linearly as age rose. There were more naive CD4+ cells and higher diversity in long-lived donors than in aged donors.

Trimming stripped 5 bases from V and 5 bases from J, with 19 bases between. The CDR3 is made up of 16 amino acids. The second PCR ran about 6 to 11 cycles with a sample-barcoded 5' primer and J-beta primers. TCRdb independently ran MiXCR on the 5' RACE reads; one entry per CDR3 protein. The sample lists 650,000 to 800,000 distinct CDR3 sequences, approximately 52% occurring once. Aged roughly 6 to 95, donors were systemically healthy Caucasians from Russia. The chain uses TRBV12-3 or TRBV12-4 and TRBJ2-1; D is tentatively TRBD1 or TRBD2 (5 bases each). The source of this sequence is a woman older than 75 in good health. Sequencing used blood. CDR3 nucleotide sequence: TGTGCCAGCAGTCCGTACCGGGGCGGCGAGGACAATGAGCAGTTCTTC. It translates to CASSPYRGGEDNEQFF.